The TCR beta chain under discussion was sequenced for a study of blood T cell repertoires in COVID-19. About the study: COVID-19 samples from acute and convalescent phases originated in the United States, Italy and Spain.

Germline V gene lookup returns CDR1 LNHDA and CDR2 SQIVND (reference sequence). V was cut by 7 bases and J by 0 bases, with 10 bases left in between. The CDR3 is 14 amino acids. Repertoires were generated with immunoSEQ multiplex PCR, while TCRdb's copy carries only in-frame clones and drops some. The sample includes 180,000 or so clones, about 87% of them seen just once. The sample comprised peripheral blood. The sequence was collected from a man in his forties with active or convalescent COVID-19. The chain combines TRBV19 with TRBJ2-1; the D is unclear. CDR3: CASKARSSYNEQFF. The CDR3 DNA is TGTGCCAGTAAGGCGAGGAGCTCCTACAATGAGCAGTTCTTC.